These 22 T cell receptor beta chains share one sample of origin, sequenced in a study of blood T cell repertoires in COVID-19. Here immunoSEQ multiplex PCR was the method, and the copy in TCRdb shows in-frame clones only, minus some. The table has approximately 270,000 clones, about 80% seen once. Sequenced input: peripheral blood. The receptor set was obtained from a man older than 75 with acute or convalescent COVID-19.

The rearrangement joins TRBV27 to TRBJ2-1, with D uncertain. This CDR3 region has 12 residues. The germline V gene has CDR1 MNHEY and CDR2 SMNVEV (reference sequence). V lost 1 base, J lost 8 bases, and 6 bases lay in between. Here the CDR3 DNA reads TGTGCCAGCAGTTTATTCCCGGATGAGCAGTTCTTC. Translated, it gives CASSLFPDEQFF.

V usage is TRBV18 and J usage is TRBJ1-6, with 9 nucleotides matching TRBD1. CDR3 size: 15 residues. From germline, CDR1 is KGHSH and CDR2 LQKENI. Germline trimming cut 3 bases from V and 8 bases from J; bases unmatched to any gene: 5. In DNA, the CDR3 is TGTGCCAGCTCACCTGGGACAGGGAGCCATTCACCCCTCCACTTT. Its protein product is CASSPGTGSHSPLHF.

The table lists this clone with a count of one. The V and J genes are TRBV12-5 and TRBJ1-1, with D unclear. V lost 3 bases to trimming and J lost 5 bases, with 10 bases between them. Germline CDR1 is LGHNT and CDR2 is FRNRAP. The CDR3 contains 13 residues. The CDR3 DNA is TGTGCTAGTGGTTTATCGGTCCCGACTGAAGCTTTCTTT. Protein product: CASGLSVPTEAFF.

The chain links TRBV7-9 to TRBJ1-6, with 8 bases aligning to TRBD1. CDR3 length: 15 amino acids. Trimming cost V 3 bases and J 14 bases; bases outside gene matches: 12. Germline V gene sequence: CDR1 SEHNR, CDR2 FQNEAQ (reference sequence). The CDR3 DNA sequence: TGTGCCAGCAGCTTCTCGCATCCGGGACAGGACACCCTCCACTTT. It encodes CASSFSHPGQDTLHF. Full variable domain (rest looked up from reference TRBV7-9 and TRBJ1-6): DTGVSQNPRHKITKRGQNVTFRCDPISEHNRLYWYRQTLGQGPEFLTYFQNEAQLEKSRLLSDRFSAERPKGSFSTLEIQRTEQGDSAMYLCASSFSHPGQDTLHFGNGTRLTVT.

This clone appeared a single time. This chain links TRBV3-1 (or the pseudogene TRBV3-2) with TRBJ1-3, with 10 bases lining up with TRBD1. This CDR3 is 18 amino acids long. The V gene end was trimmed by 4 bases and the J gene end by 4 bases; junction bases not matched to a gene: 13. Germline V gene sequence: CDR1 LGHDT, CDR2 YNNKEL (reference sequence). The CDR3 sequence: CASSRDRGFRGTGNTIYF. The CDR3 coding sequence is TGTGCCAGCAGCCGGGACAGGGGTTTCCGCGGGACAGGAAACACCATATATTTT.

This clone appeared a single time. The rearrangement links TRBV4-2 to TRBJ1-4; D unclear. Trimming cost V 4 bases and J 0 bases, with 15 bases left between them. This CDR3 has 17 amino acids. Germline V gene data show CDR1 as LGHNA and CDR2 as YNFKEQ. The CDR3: CASSPEVGLATNEKLFF. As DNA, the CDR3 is TGTGCCAGCAGCCCGGAGGTCGGGTTGGCAACTAATGAAAAACTGTTTTTT.

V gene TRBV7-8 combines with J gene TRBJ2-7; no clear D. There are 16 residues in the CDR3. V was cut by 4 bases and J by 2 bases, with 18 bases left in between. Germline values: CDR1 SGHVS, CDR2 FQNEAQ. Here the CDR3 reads CASSSRFSNPTYEQYF. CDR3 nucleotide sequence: TGTGCCAGCAGCTCCCGGTTTTCGAACCCAACCTACGAGCAGTACTTC.

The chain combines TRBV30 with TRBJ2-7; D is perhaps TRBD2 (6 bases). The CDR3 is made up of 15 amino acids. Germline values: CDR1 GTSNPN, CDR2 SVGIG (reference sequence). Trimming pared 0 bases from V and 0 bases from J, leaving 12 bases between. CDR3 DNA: TGTGCCTGGAGTGTAGGAGGGGCCAACTCCTACGAGCAGTACTTC. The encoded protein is CAWSVGGANSYEQYF.

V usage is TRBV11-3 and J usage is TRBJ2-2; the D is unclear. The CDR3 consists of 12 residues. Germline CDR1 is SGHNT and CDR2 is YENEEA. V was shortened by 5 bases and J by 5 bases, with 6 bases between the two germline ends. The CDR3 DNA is TGTGCCAGCAGCCCTAGGACCGGGGAGCTGTTTTTT. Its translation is CASSPRTGELFF.

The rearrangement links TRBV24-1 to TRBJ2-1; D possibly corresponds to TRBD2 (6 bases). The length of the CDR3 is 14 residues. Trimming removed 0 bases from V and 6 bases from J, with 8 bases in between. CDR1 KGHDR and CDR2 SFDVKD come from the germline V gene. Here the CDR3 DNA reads TGTGCCACCAGTGATTTGGGGAGGTCCAATGAGCAGTTCTTC. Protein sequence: CATSDLGRSNEQFF.

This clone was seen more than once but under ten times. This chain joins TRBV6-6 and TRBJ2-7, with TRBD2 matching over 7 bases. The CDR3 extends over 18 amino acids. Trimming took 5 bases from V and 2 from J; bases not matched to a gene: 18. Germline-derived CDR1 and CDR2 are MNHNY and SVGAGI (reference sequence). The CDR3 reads CASSQPGLSDGGTYEQYF. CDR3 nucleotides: TGTGCCAGCAGTCAACCGGGACTGAGTGACGGGGGGACCTACGAGCAGTACTTC.

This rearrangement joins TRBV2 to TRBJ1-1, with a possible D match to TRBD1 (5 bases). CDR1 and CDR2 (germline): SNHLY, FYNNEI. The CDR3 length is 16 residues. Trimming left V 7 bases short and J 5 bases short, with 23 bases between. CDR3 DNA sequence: TGTGCCAGCACCCTGGGGGGGATCGGGCGTAATACTGAAGCTTTCTTT. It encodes CASTLGGIGRNTEAFF.

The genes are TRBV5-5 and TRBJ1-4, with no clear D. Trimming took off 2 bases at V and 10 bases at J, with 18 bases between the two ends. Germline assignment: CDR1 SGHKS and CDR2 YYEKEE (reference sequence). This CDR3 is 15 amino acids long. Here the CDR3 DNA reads TGTGCCAGCAGCTTTTGGAACCGCCTAGATGGAAAACTGTTTTTT. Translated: CASSFWNRLDGKLFF.

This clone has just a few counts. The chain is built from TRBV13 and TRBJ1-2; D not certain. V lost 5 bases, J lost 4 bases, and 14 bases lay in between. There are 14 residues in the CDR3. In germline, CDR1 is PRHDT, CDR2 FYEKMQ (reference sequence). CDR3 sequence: CASSPLEGRYGYTF. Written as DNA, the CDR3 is TGTGCCAGCAGCCCTTTGGAGGGCCGCTATGGCTACACCTTC.

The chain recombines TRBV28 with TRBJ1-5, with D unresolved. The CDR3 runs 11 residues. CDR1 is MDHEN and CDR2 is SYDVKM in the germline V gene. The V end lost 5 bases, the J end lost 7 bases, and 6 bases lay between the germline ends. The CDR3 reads CASSAGQPQHF. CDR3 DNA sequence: TGTGCCAGCAGTGCGGGGCAGCCCCAGCATTTT.

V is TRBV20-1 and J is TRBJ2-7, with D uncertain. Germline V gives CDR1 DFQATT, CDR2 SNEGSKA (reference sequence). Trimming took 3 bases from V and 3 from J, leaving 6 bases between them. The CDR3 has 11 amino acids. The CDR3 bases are TGCAGTGCTAGCGTCGGCTACGAGCAGTACTTC. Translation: CSASVGYEQYF.

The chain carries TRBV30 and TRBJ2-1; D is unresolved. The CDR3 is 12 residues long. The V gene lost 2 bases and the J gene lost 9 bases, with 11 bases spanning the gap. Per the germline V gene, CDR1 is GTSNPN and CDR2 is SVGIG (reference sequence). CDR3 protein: CAWSRLASEQFF. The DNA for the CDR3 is TGTGCCTGGAGTCGTCTCGCCAGTGAGCAGTTCTTC. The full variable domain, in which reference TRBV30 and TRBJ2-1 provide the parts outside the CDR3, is SQTIHQWPATLVQPVGSPLSLECTVEGTSNPNLYWYRQAAGRGLQLLFYSVGIGQISSEVPQNLSASRPQDRQFILSSKKLLLSDSGFYLCAWSRLASEQFFGPGTRLTVL.

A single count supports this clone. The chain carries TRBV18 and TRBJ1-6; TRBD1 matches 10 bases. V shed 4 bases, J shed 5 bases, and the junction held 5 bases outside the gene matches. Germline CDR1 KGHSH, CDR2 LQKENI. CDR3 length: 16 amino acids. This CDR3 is CASSRDRGRNNSPLHF. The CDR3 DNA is TGTGCCAGCTCACGGGACAGGGGCAGGAATAATTCACCCCTCCACTTT.

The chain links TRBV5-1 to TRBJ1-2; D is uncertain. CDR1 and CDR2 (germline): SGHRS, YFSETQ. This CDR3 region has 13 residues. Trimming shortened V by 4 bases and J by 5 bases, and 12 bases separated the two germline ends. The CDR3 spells CASSPGDVYGYTF. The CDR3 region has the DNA TGCGCCAGCAGCCCCGGGGATGTATATGGCTACACCTTC.

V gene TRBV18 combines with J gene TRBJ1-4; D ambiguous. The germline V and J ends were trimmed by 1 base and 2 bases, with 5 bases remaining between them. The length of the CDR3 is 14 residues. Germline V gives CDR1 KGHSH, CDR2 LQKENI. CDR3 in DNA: TGTGCCAGCTCACCACAGGAGACTAATGAAAAACTGTTTTTT. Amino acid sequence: CASSPQETNEKLFF. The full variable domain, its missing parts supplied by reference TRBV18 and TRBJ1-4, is NAGVMQNPRHLVRRRGQEARLRCSPMKGHSHVYWYRQLPEEGLKFMVYLQKENIIDESGMPKERFSAEFPKEGPSILRIQQVVRGDSAAYFCASSPQETNEKLFFGSGTQLSVL.

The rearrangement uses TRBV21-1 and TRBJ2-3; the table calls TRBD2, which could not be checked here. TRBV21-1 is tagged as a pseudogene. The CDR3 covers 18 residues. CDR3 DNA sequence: TGTGCCAGCAGCAAAGGGACTACCTACAGGAAATGCACAGATACGCAGTATTTT. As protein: CASSKGTTYRKCTDTQYF.

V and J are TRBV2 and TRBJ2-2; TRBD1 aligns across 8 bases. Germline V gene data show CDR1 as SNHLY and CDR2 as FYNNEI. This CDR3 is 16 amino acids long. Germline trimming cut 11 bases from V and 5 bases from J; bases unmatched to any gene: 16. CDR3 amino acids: CAVRRNQGAGTGELFF. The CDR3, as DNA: TGTGCCGTCAGGCGAAATCAGGGGGCGGGGACCGGGGAGCTGTTTTTT.